The text below deals with one TCR beta chain. This sample was included in a study of control samples from healthy donors and cancer patients. Some clones are missing from TCRdb's copy, which holds only in-frame ones; the method was immunoSEQ multiplex PCR. The table has about 230,000 clones, more than 65% seen once. The CDR3 runs to 12 residues. The gene calls are TRBV7-5 and TRBJ1-1. TRBV7-5 is described as a pseudogene. Sequenced material: PBMCs. This TCR was recovered from an older woman with lung cancer. The CDR3 nucleotides read TGTGCCAGAAGCTGCCCCATAAGTGAAGCTTTCTTT. It yields the protein CARSCPISEAFF.